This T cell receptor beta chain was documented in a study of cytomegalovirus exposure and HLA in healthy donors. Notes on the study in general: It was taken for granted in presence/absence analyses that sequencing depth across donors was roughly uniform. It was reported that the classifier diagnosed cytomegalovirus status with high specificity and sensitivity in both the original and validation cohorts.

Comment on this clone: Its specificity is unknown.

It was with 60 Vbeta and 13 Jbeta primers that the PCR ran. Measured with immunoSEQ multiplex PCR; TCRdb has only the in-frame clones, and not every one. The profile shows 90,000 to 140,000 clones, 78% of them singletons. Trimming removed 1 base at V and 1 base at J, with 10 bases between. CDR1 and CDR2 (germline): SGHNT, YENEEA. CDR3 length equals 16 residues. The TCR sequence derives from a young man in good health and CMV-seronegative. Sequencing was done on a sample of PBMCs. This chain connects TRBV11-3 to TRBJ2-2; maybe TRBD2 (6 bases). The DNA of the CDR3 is TGTGCCAGCAGCTTAGCCGGGACTGTGAACACCGGGGAGCTGTTTTTT. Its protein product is CASSLAGTVNTGELFF.